This record looks at one T cell receptor (beta chain) sequence and its context. Its antigen is not known. CDR3 length: 13 amino acids. V was pared by 1 base and J by 6 bases, with 9 bases between. Germline-derived CDR1 and CDR2 are SGHDT and YYEEEE. This sample was included in a study of beta chain features in type 1 diabetes. Study conclusions and caveats: A cDNA-based sequencing approach could over-represent cells with high TCR expression.

Expressed TCRB transcripts got sequenced, as all isolated RNA was reverse transcribed. Generated by immunoSEQ multiplex PCR, the TCRdb table keeps only in-frame clones and is missing some. The sample lists roughly 610,000 clones; about 16% were seen once. This chain joins TRBV5-6 and TRBJ2-3; D unresolved. This receptor was obtained from a man younger than 30 in good health. Sequencing was carried out using naive CD4+ T cells from blood. The CDR3, as DNA: TGTGCCAGCAGCTTGACCCGCGTTGATACGCAGTATTTT. This codes for CASSLTRVDTQYF.